The rows below give T cell receptor beta chains drawn from one sample of a study of cytomegalovirus exposure and HLA in healthy donors. Sequencing used immunoSEQ multiplex PCR; TCRdb keeps in-frame clones, though not all of them. Among approximately 60,000 clones listed, around 93% were seen once. The sequenced sample was PBMCs. The receptors derive from a woman younger than 30 in good health and CMV-seropositive. Each CDR3 is given with its conserved first and last residue. The D gene is left open where the match is weak.

. TRBV27 14 CASSLSQLTYGYTF
TRBD2 TRBV11-3 16 CASSLVTSGTYNEQFF
TRBD2 TRBV27 15 CASSLAGVLWDTQYF
. TRBV5-6 12 CASSWANTEAFF
TRBD2 TRBV30 14 CAWSRGGGGDTQYF
TRBD2 TRBV28 14 CASSPGGSTDTQYF
TRBD2 TRBV7-3 15 CASSLGPGGWETQYF
TRBD2 TRBV6-5 15 CASSTIGGGYNEQFF
TRBD1 TRBV9 14 CASSVTGTNQPQHF
TRBD2 TRBV7-3 17 CASSPWREGSNTGELFF
TRBD2 TRBV2 15 CASTQAGGGAGELFF
. TRBV4-1 14 CASSGVNSGNTIYF
. TRBV11-2 14 CASSPGRGNEKLFF
TRBD1 TRBV4-1 15 CASSHPDRTGLSYTF
TRBD1 TRBV25-1 16 CASSGQDRGFNQPQHF
TRBD1 TRBV5-6 15 CASSLLGQGTYEQYF
. TRBV7-2 15 CASSRLGGPSYEQYF
. TRBV18 15 CASSPQPGLTDTQYF
TRBD1 TRBV29-1 15 CSVATQGALSYEQYF
. TRBV11-2 13 CASLRGLGNTIYF
. TRBV6-5 14 CASSHRSSYNEQFF
. TRBV7-2 14 CASRHTENNEKLFF
. TRBV30 13 CAWSQGGNTEAFF